This TCR beta chain was obtained from a study of OX40 agonist ivuxolimab in advanced cancers. General notes on the study: Ivuxolimab, which targeted the costimulatory receptor OX40 (CD134), was an agonistic, fully human IgG2 monoclonal antibody. Intravenous ivuxolimab was administered to patients every 2 weeks at six dose levels: 0.01, 0.1, 0.3, 1.5, 3 and 10 mg/kg. Of the roughly 52 dose-escalation patients, hepatocellular carcinoma was present in around 19, melanoma in some 15, renal cell carcinoma in 9 and head and neck cancer in 9. In the dose-escalation cohort, approximately 82% of patients were male, and the mean age was roughly 60 years with a range of roughly 23 to 79. Prior anti-PD-1, anti-PD-L1 or anti-CTLA-4 therapy was permitted, and approximately 41% of dose-escalation patients had received checkpoint inhibitors. Three dose-escalation patients achieved partial responses, one with hepatocellular carcinoma and two with cutaneous melanoma. The point of sequencing TCRbeta in the periphery was to test whether ivuxolimab changed TCR sequence diversity and drove clonal T-cell expansion. The paper reports the monotherapy dose-escalation portion (N ≈ 50 patients) of the phase I ivuxolimab trial.

The germline V gene gives CDR1 as KGHSH and CDR2 as LQKENI. Taken from cysteine to phenylalanine, the CDR3 has 13 residues. Only CDR3 DNA remains: 39 bases, in frame from the first base. Trimming removed 2 bases from V and 10 bases from J; the gene matches leave 4 bases unexplained. Genomic DNA was extracted from sorted cells for sequencing of the TCRbeta CDR3 region. The immunoSEQ Assay was used for sequencing of TCRbeta CDR3 regions. TCRdb took over this immuneACCESS table, retaining in-frame rearrangements with V and J assigned. Such tables are incomplete; in checked studies, under half of the missing clones stem from an unresolved V gene, and the remainder is unexplained. For this sample the table gives 60,000 to 85,000 clones, of which roughly 80% were detected only once. The top ten constitute around 1.7% of the sample. Comments on this clone: This clone's antigen is unknown. No much larger clonotype is one base removed from it; base qualities were not supplied.

What the work shows at the level of the full study, not this receptor alone: At doses of 0.1 to 3.0 mg/kg, clonal expansion of both CD4+ and CD8+ blood T cells was observed from baseline to week 6. Low levels of normalized T-cell clonal expansion were also seen in some patients who did not respond. Partial responders in the 0.1-3.0 mg/kg groups had among the lowest normalized peripheral clonal expansion, especially among CD8+ T cells. The antigen specificity of the clonally expanded peripheral T cells was not determined. After ivuxolimab, CD8+ T cells had more expanded clones than CD4+ T cells on average.

Patients with autoimmune disease history or receiving systemic immunosuppression were excluded from the trial. Peripheral blood for TCR sequencing was collected from all dose cohorts at baseline, on cycle 4 day 1, and on cycle 7 day 1. Samples came from an open-label, multicenter, first-in-human phase I dose-escalation trial of ivuxolimab. Adults with locally advanced or metastatic melanoma, renal cell, hepatocellular, or head and neck squamous cell carcinoma were enrolled in the trial. Before TCR sequencing, CD4+ T cells and CD8+ T cells were sorted from peripheral blood as separate populations. The sample in question was CD4+ or CD8+ T cells sorted from blood, obtained in a trial of the OX40 agonist ivuxolimab. The TCR comes from an adult with an advanced solid tumor such as melanoma, head and neck, liver or kidney cancer. Recombination joined TRBV18 with TRBJ2-1; 8 of the junction bases match TRBD1. The nucleotide sequence reads as follows: TGTGCCAGCTCACCAGGACAGGGACGGGAGCAGTTCTTC. It translates as CASSPGQGREQFF.